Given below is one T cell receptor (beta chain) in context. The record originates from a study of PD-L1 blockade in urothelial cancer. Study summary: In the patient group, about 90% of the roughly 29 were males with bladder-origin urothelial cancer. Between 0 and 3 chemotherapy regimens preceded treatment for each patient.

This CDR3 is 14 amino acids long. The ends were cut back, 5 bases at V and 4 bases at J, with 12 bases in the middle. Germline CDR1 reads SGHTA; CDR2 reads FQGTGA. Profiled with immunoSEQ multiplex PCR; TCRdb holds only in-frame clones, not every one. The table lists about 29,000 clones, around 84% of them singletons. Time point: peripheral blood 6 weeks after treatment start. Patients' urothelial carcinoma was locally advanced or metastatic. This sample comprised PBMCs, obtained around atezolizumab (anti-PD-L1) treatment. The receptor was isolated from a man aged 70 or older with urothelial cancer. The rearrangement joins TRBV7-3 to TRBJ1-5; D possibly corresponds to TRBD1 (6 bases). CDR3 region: CASSPQGSNQPQHF. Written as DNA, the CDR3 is TGTGCCAGCAGCCCACAGGGTAGTAATCAGCCCCAGCATTTT.